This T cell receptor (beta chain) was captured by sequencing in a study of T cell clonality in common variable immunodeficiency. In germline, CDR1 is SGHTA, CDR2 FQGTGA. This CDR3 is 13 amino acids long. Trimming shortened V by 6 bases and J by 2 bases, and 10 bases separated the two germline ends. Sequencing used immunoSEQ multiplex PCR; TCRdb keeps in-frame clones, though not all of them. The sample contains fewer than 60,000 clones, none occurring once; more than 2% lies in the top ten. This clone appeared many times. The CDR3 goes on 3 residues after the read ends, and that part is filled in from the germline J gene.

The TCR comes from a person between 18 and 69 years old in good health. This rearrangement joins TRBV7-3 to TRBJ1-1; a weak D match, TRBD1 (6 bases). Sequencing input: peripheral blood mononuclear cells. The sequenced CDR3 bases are TGTGCCAGCAGTTACAGGGTCAACACTGAA. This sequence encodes CASSYRVNTE. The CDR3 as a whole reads CASSYRVNTEAFF.